The 9 T cell receptor beta chains below come from one sample, sequenced in a study of OX40 agonist ivuxolimab in advanced cancers. Libraries were prepared by immunoSEQ multiplex PCR; TCRdb keeps only in-frame clonotypes and omits some of them. This table has approximately 60,000 clones, about 90% appearing once. The sequenced sample was CD4+ or CD8+ T cells sorted from blood, obtained in a trial of the OX40 agonist ivuxolimab. All receptors come from an adult with an advanced solid tumor such as melanoma, head and neck, liver or kidney cancer.

The V gene is TRBV5-1, the J gene TRBJ2-7; TRBD1 matches at 10 bases. The V segment lost 3 bases and the J segment 5 bases; nucleotides outside the gene matches: 11. The CDR3 covers 16 residues. CDR1 is SGHRS and CDR2 is YFSETQ in the germline V gene. In nucleotides, the CDR3 is TGCGCCAGCAGCTGGACCCCGGACAGGGGGAAGCACGAGCAGTACTTC. This translates into CASSWTPDRGKHEQYF. The variable domain in full, with the rest retrieved from reference TRBV5-1 and TRBJ2-7, is KAGVTQTPRYLIKTRGQQVTLSCSPISGHRSVSWYQQTPGQGLQFLFEYFSETQRNKGNFPGRFSGRQFSNSRSEMNVSTLELGDSALYLCASSWTPDRGKHEQYFGPGTRLTVT.

The chain combines TRBV19 with TRBJ2-2; 9 bases are a match to TRBD1. This CDR3 has 16 amino acids. Per the germline V gene, CDR1 is LNHDA and CDR2 is SQIVND (reference sequence). Trimming took 3 bases from V and 4 from J; bases not matched to a gene: 6. The CDR3 nucleotides are TGTGCCAGTAGTATGCCGGGACAGGGAATCACCGGGGAGCTGTTTTTT. Residues: CASSMPGQGITGELFF.

The rearrangement uses TRBV7-9 and TRBJ1-1; 7 bases are a match to TRBD1. The germline CDR1 and CDR2 sequences are SEHNR and FQNEAQ (reference sequence). Trimming at V came to 1 base and at J to 0 bases, leaving 2 bases not matched to a gene. The CDR3 sequence is 15 residues long. The CDR3 sequence is CASSLGQGLNTEAFF. The CDR3 nucleotides read TGTGCCAGCAGCTTAGGACAGGGTTTGAACACTGAAGCTTTCTTT.

J is TRBJ2-7 and V is TRBV5-6; a weak D match, TRBD1 (6 bases). Trimming took off 4 bases at V and 4 bases at J, with 12 bases between the two ends. The CDR3 is 13 amino acids. CDR1 and CDR2 from the germline V gene are SGHDT and YYEEEE. CDR3 bases: TGTGCCAGCAGCCAGCGGACAGTTTACGAGCAGTACTTC. Amino acid sequence: CASSQRTVYEQYF. Complete variable domain (other parts from reference TRBV5-6 and TRBJ2-7): DAGVTQSPTHLIKTRGQQVTLRCSPKSGHDTVSWYQQALGQGPQFIFQYYEEEERQRGNFPDRFSGHQFPNYSSELNVNALLLGDSALYLCASSQRTVYEQYFGPGTRLTVT.

The chain recombines TRBV29-1 with TRBJ2-3; D unclear. Germline values: CDR1 SQVTM, CDR2 ANQGSEA. The CDR3 contains 13 residues. The V and J ends lost 2 bases and 2 bases respectively, with 8 bases between them. CDR3 protein: CSVEISNTDTQYF. The CDR3 DNA reads as TGCAGCGTTGAAATCAGTAACACAGATACGCAGTATTTT.

The chain uses TRBV7-8 and TRBJ2-3; D gene uncertain. The germline CDR1 and CDR2 sequences are SGHVS and FQNEAQ. V was clipped by 6 bases and J by 1 base, with 14 bases between them. The CDR3 loop spans 15 amino acids. The CDR3 nucleotides read TGTGCCAGCAGTCACTGGCCTATGGGCACAGATACGCAGTATTTT. It yields the protein CASSHWPMGTDTQYF. The whole variable domain, filled in from reference TRBV7-8 and TRBJ2-3, reads GAGVSQSPRYKVAKRGQDVALRCDPISGHVSLFWYQQALGQGPEFLTYFQNEAQLDKSGLPSDRFFAERPEGSVSTLKIQRTQQEDSAVYLCASSHWPMGTDTQYFGPGTRLTVL.

The chain employs TRBV6-5 and TRBJ2-7; 12 nucleotides match TRBD2. The V gene end was trimmed by 2 bases and the J gene end by 3 bases; junction bases not matched to a gene: 2. The CDR3 runs 15 residues. Germline CDR1 is MNHEY and CDR2 is SVGAGI. The CDR3, as DNA: TGTGCCAGCAGTTACGGACTAGCGGGAAACTACGAGCAGTACTTC. Translating it yields CASSYGLAGNYEQYF.

This rearrangement joins TRBV28 to TRBJ1-1, with D unresolved. The V gene's germline CDR1 is MDHEN and CDR2 SYDVKM. This CDR3 has 11 amino acids. V lost 8 bases and J lost 5, with 9 bases in between. For the CDR3, the DNA is TGTGCCAGCCGCGGCGGAACTGAAGCTTTCTTT. Its translation: CASRGGTEAFF.

The chain links TRBV27 to TRBJ1-4; D not certain. CDR1 and CDR2 from the germline V gene are MNHEY and SMNVEV (reference sequence). There are 14 residues in the CDR3. V lost 3 bases, J lost 7 bases, and 12 bases lay in between. The CDR3 sequence is CASSFFRSSEKLFF. The CDR3 nucleotides are TGTGCCAGCAGTTTTTTCAGGAGCAGTGAAAAACTGTTTTTT. Full variable domain (outside the CDR3, taken from reference TRBV27 and TRBJ1-4): EAQVTQNPRYLITVTGKKLTVTCSQNMNHEYMSWYRQDPGLGLRQIYYSMNVEVTDKGDVPEGYKVSRKEKRNFPLILESPSPNQTSLYFCASSFFRSSEKLFFGSGTQLSVL.